The rows below give T cell receptor beta chains drawn from one sample of a study of sequential checkpoint blockade in melanoma. The protocol was immunoSEQ multiplex PCR, while the TCRdb copy is restricted to in-frame clones and leaves out a portion. The sample includes about 5,100 clones, around 27% of them seen just once. The source was tumor tissue (inferred from file names), collected from a patient given nivolumab and ipilimumab in sequence. These TCRs come from a human donor with melanoma. CDR3s include the opening cysteine and the closing phenylalanine or tryptophan. Each record gives: D gene, clone size, V gene, J gene, CDR3 DNA, CDR3 protein. A D gene is named only where the DNA matches it firmly. The size field is filled for only some rows; it gives once, few, many or a size class.

d_call: TRBD1
clone_size: few
v_call: TRBV6-8
j_call: TRBJ2-2
cdr3_nt: TGTGCCAGCAGTTACGGCGGGACAGGGGACAGCACCGGGGAGCTGTTTTTT
cdr3_aa: CASSYGGTGDSTGELFF

d_call: TRBD1
clone_size: -
v_call: TRBV19
j_call: TRBJ2-4
cdr3_nt: TGTGCCAGTAGTAGAGGGACAGATTATAAAAACATTCAGTACTTC
cdr3_aa: CASSRGTDYKNIQYF

d_call: TRBD2
clone_size: many
v_call: TRBV11-3
j_call: TRBJ2-5
cdr3_nt: TGTGCCAGCAGAAAGGGACTAGCGGAAGAGACCCAGTACTTC
cdr3_aa: CASRKGLAEETQYF

d_call: -
clone_size: few
v_call: TRBV28
j_call: TRBJ1-2
cdr3_nt: TGTGCCAGCAGAACCCAAGCCCCAGGGAGCTATGGCTACACCTTC
cdr3_aa: CASRTQAPGSYGYTF

d_call: TRBD1
clone_size: -
v_call: TRBV6-8
j_call: TRBJ2-7
cdr3_nt: TGTGCCATCACCGGGACAGGGGACGACGAGCAGTACTTC
cdr3_aa: CAITGTGDDEQYF

d_call: TRBD1
clone_size: -
v_call: TRBV28
j_call: TRBJ1-4
cdr3_nt: TGTGCCAGCAGTTGGGGGGACAGGGCGAACGAAAAACTGTTTTTT
cdr3_aa: CASSWGDRANEKLFF

d_call: -
clone_size: -
v_call: TRBV6-8
j_call: TRBJ2-7
cdr3_nt: TGTGCCAGCAGTTACTCCCGGGGGCCCTACGAGCAGTACTTC
cdr3_aa: CASSYSRGPYEQYF

d_call: -
clone_size: few
v_call: TRBV6-8
j_call: TRBJ1-1
cdr3_nt: TGTGCCAGCAGTTACTCGGGGGGCCTGAACACTGAAGCTTTCTTT
cdr3_aa: CASSYSGGLNTEAFF

d_call: -
clone_size: few
v_call: TRBV30
j_call: TRBJ1-2
cdr3_nt: TGTGCCTGCCTCTCTGGGCAGCTAAACTATGGCTACACCTTC
cdr3_aa: CACLSGQLNYGYTF

d_call: -
clone_size: -
v_call: TRBV19
j_call: TRBJ1-5
cdr3_nt: TGTGCCAGTAAAGAGAGCAATCAGGGCTGGCAGCCCCAGCATTTT
cdr3_aa: CASKESNQGWQPQHF

d_call: -
clone_size: -
v_call: TRBV19
j_call: TRBJ2-7
cdr3_nt: TGTGCCAGTAGTGGGGGGCCGGTCGGGGCAGGGATCCCCTACGAGCAGTACTTC
cdr3_aa: CASSGGPVGAGIPYEQYF

d_call: -
clone_size: -
v_call: TRBV19
j_call: TRBJ2-7
cdr3_nt: TGTGCCAGTAGTACTCCCTATGAGCAGTACTTC
cdr3_aa: CASSTPYEQYF

d_call: TRBD1
clone_size: many
v_call: TRBV11-3
j_call: TRBJ1-4
cdr3_nt: TGTGCCAGCAGCTTTCAGGGGGCCAGTGAAAAACTGTTTTTT
cdr3_aa: CASSFQGASEKLFF

d_call: -
clone_size: few
v_call: TRBV4-1
j_call: TRBJ1-2
cdr3_nt: TGCGCCAGCAGTGGCGTGGGGCCGGGGGGTGGCTACACCTTC
cdr3_aa: CASSGVGPGGGYTF